These 20 T cell receptor beta chains share one sample of origin, sequenced in a study of OX40 agonist ivuxolimab in advanced cancers. Data came from immunoSEQ multiplex PCR; TCRdb stores just in-frame clones and leaves some out. The repertoire holds tens of thousands of clones, with around 82% as singletons. The sample in question was CD4+ or CD8+ T cells sorted from blood, obtained in a trial of the OX40 agonist ivuxolimab. The receptors were gathered from an adult with an advanced solid tumor such as melanoma, head and neck, liver or kidney cancer.

The chain uses TRBV2 and TRBJ2-1, with D possibly being TRBD2 (6 bases). The germline V gene encodes CDR1 SNHLY and CDR2 FYNNEI. V shed 3 bases and J shed 7 bases, with 16 bases lying between them. The CDR3 is made up of 15 amino acids. CDR3 nucleotides: TGTGCCAGCAGTGATTGGCGGGGAACGAGGAATGAGCAGTTCTTC. This sequence encodes CASSDWRGTRNEQFF.

The chain joins TRBV6-6 to TRBJ2-3, with 7 bases aligning to TRBD2. CDR1 and CDR2 from the germline V gene are MNHNY and SVGAGI (reference sequence). V was clipped by 5 bases and J by 12 bases; unmatched bases: 11. The CDR3 runs 13 residues. CDR3 loop: CASSPPSSGEQYF. The CDR3 coding sequence is TGTGCCAGCAGTCCCCCGTCTAGCGGAGAACAGTATTTT.

The chain joins TRBV2 to TRBJ1-5, with TRBD1 matching over 7 bases. V gave up 1 base and J gave up 4 bases; unmatched junction bases: 1. The CDR3 extends over 14 amino acids. Per germline, CDR1 SNHLY and CDR2 FYNNEI. CDR3 bases: TGTGCCAGCAGTGAAGACAGGGGAAATCAGCCCCAGCATTTT. This translates into CASSEDRGNQPQHF.

The genes are TRBV14 and TRBJ1-6, with unresolved D. Germline-derived CDR1 and CDR2 are SGHDN and FVKESK. V was cut by 3 bases and J by 0 bases, with 12 bases left in between. The CDR3 length is 17 residues. The CDR3 protein is CASSHDPRSSYNSPLHF. Written as DNA, the CDR3 is TGTGCCAGCAGCCATGACCCGAGGAGCTCCTATAATTCACCCCTCCACTTT.

CDR3 sequence: CASSLRAGAPSYNEQFF. As DNA, the CDR3 is TGTGCCAGCAGCTTGAGAGCGGGAGCCCCCTCCTACAATGAGCAGTTCTTC. The V and J genes are TRBV5-6 and TRBJ2-1; 8 nucleotides align to TRBD2. Germline V gene data show CDR1 as SGHDT and CDR2 as YYEEEE. V lost 1 base and J lost 0; bases outside the gene matches: 6. The CDR3 loop spans 17 amino acids. The variable domain in full, with the rest retrieved from reference TRBV5-6 and TRBJ2-1, is DAGVTQSPTHLIKTRGQQVTLRCSPKSGHDTVSWYQQALGQGPQFIFQYYEEEERQRGNFPDRFSGHQFPNYSSELNVNALLLGDSALYLCASSLRAGAPSYNEQFFGPGTRLTVL.

V is TRBV2 and J is TRBJ2-3, with D possibly TRBD2 on 7 matching bases. Per germline, CDR1 SNHLY and CDR2 FYNNEI. V was shortened by 6 bases and J by 7 bases, with 14 bases between the two germline ends. The CDR3 is made up of 13 amino acids. In nucleotides, the CDR3 is TGTGCCAGCAGCCCGGAGGGGGGGAATACGCAGTATTTT. This translates into CASSPEGGNTQYF.

The chain recombines TRBV19 with TRBJ2-1; maybe TRBD2 (6 bases). CDR1 is LNHDA and CDR2 is SQIVND in the germline V gene (reference sequence). The CDR3 covers 15 residues. The V end was cut by 7 bases, the J end by 8 bases, with 21 bases between. This CDR3 reads CASIPRGTFGDEQFF. CDR3 sequence (DNA): TGTGCCAGTATTCCTCGGGGGACCTTCGGCGATGAGCAGTTCTTC.

The chain joins TRBV6-5 to TRBJ1-1, with TRBD1 matching over 7 bases. Germline V gene data show CDR1 as MNHEY and CDR2 as SVGAGI. The CDR3 extends over 15 amino acids. V shed 2 bases, J shed 3 bases, and the junction held 6 bases outside the gene matches. Here the CDR3 reads CASSYGFTGDTEAFF. As DNA, the CDR3 is TGTGCCAGCAGTTACGGATTCACAGGGGACACTGAAGCTTTCTTT.

The rearrangement joins TRBV5-1 to TRBJ2-1; 14 nucleotides match TRBD2. V shed 0 bases, J shed 10 bases, and the junction held 6 bases outside the gene matches. This CDR3 spans 16 amino acids. Germline V gives CDR1 SGHRS, CDR2 YFSETQ. CDR3 nucleotide sequence: TGCGCCAGCAGCTTGGGCGGGACTAGCGGGAGTCGAGAGCAGTTCTTC. Protein product: CASSLGGTSGSREQFF.

This chain links TRBV11-3 with TRBJ1-1, with D unclear. The V and J ends lost 1 base and 2 bases respectively, with 8 bases between them. Germline CDR1 is SGHNT and CDR2 is YENEEA. The CDR3 spans 14 residues. The CDR3 is CASSLGRENTEAFF. For the CDR3, the DNA is TGTGCCAGCAGCTTAGGTAGGGAAAACACTGAAGCTTTCTTT.

J is TRBJ1-2 and V is TRBV28, with a tentative D call TRBD1 (6 bases). The V gene's germline CDR1 is MDHEN and CDR2 SYDVKM. The CDR3 contains 14 residues. The V end lost 1 base, the J end lost 5 bases, and 11 bases lay between the germline ends. CDR3 DNA sequence: TGTGCCAGCAGTTTATACAGGGTGGGGTATGGCTACACCTTC. The encoded protein is CASSLYRVGYGYTF.

The V and J genes are TRBV6-5 and TRBJ2-4, with D possibly being TRBD1 (5 bases). The CDR3 loop spans 13 amino acids. The V end was cut by 1 base, the J end by 7 bases, with 8 bases between. Germline CDR1 and CDR2: MNHEY and SVGAGI. CDR3 region: CASSYYRNNIQYF. The CDR3 bases are TGTGCCAGCAGTTACTACAGGAACAACATTCAGTACTTC.

The gene calls are TRBV6-1 and TRBJ2-7; either TRBD1 or TRBD2 may supply D (6 bases each). Germline V lookup: CDR1 MNHNS, CDR2 SASEGT. This CDR3 has 13 residues. Deletions cut 8 bases from V and 3 bases from J, with 14 bases between. CDR3 in amino acids: CASSEGGIYEQYF. The CDR3 DNA is TGTGCCAGCTCCGAAGGGGGGATCTACGAGCAGTACTTC.

The chain has TRBV7-3 and TRBJ2-7; 9 bases agree with TRBD2. V dropped 1 base and J dropped 11; count of bases not matched to a gene: 6. Germline CDR1 SGHTA, CDR2 FQGTGA. The CDR3 covers 13 residues. CDR3 nucleotides: TGTGCCAGCAGCTTAATAGCGGGAGAGGTAAAGTACTTC. Translating gives CASSLIAGEVKYF.

The chain employs TRBV4-1 and TRBJ1-6; D call uncertain. CDR3 length: 13 residues. Trimming pared 1 base from V and 14 bases from J, leaving 12 bases between. Germline loops: CDR1 MGHRA, CDR2 YSYEKL. The CDR3 region is CASSQARTSTLHF. For the CDR3, the DNA is TGCGCCAGCAGCCAAGCGAGGACTTCTACCCTCCACTTT.

This chain links TRBV4-1 with TRBJ1-1, with TRBD1 matching 10 bases. The CDR3 runs to 15 residues. V lost 7 bases to trimming and J lost 8 bases; unmatched junction nucleotides: 13. Germline-derived CDR1 and CDR2 are MGHRA and YSYEKL. The CDR3 nucleotides read TGCGCCAGCAAGTGGGACAGGGGACGGTCGGGGGAAGCTTTCTTT. Its protein product is CASKWDRGRSGEAFF.

The CDR3 DNA reads TGTGCCAGCTCACCACCGTGGGGGGATATGAACACTGAAGCTTTCTTT. Protein product: CASSPPWGDMNTEAFF. The chain combines TRBV18 with TRBJ1-1; D possibly corresponds to TRBD1 (5 bases). The germline V and J ends were trimmed by 0 bases and 0 bases, with 11 bases remaining between them. This CDR3 is 16 amino acids long. Germline CDR1 KGHSH, CDR2 LQKENI. The whole variable domain, filled in from reference TRBV18 and TRBJ1-1, reads NAGVMQNPRHLVRRRGQEARLRCSPMKGHSHVYWYRQLPEEGLKFMVYLQKENIIDESGMPKERFSAEFPKEGPSILRIQQVVRGDSAAYFCASSPPWGDMNTEAFFGQGTRLTVV.

The chain links TRBV28 to TRBJ1-4, with 7 positions matching TRBD1. The germline gives CDR1 MDHEN, CDR2 SYDVKM. There are 13 residues in the CDR3. The trim removed 10 bases at V and 3 bases at J, leaving 5 bases unmatched. CDR3 protein: CATGQGANEKLFF. DNA for the CDR3: TGTGCCACGGGTCAGGGGGCTAATGAAAAACTGTTTTTT. The whole variable domain, remainder taken from reference TRBV28 and TRBJ1-4, is DVKVTQSSRYLVKRTGEKVFLECVQDMDHENMFWYRQDPGLGLRLIYFSYDVKMKEKGDIPEGYSVSREKKERFSLILESASTNQTSMYLCATGQGANEKLFFGSGTQLSVL.

In this sample, this clone turned up a few times. The CDR3 sequence: CAIWTVNTEAFF. The CDR3 DNA sequence: TGTGCCATATGGACGGTGAACACTGAAGCTTTCTTT. V is TRBV6-1 and J is TRBJ1-1; D gene uncertain. The CDR3 sequence is 12 residues long. Germline CDR1 is MNHNS and CDR2 is SASEGT. Trimming cost V 10 bases and J 0 bases, with 9 bases left between them.

V and J are TRBV15 and TRBJ2-7, with TRBD1 matching 8 bases. The CDR3 is 15 residues long. Germline assignment: CDR1 LNHNV and CDR2 YYDKDF (reference sequence). V shed 3 bases, J shed 4 bases, and the junction held 8 bases outside the gene matches. The chain's CDR3 is CATSSPGQGKYEQYF. CDR3 nucleotides: TGTGCCACCAGCAGCCCAGGACAGGGCAAATACGAGCAGTACTTC.